Below, 24 T cell receptor beta chains from the same sample are listed, as sequenced in a study of identical twins. TCRdb fed the 5' RACE reads into MiXCR, producing one record per CDR3 protein. The table shows 690,000 or so distinct CDR3 sequences, with roughly 6.2% occurring only once. Sequenced material: naive T cells sorted from blood. These receptors were taken from a man aged 18 to 30 in good health.

This clonotype occurred many times. V usage is TRBV29-1 and J usage is TRBJ2-1; D is uncertain. Trimming left V 2 bases short and J 8 bases short, with 4 bases between. The CDR3 loop spans 10 amino acids. Germline V CDR1 and CDR2: SQVTM, ANQGSEA. As DNA, the CDR3 is TGCAGCGTTGAAATCTATGAGCAGTTCTTC. Its protein product is CSVEIYEQFF.

There are many counts of this clonotype. The chain is built from TRBV29-1 and TRBJ2-1, with a weak D call TRBD2 (6 bases). Germline-derived CDR1 and CDR2 are SQVTM and ANQGSEA. Trimming left V 7 bases short and J 6 bases short, with 13 bases between. The CDR3 length is 12 residues. CDR3 in DNA: TGCAGCGCCGTGACTAGTTTCAATGAGCAGTTCTTC. Translating gives CSAVTSFNEQFF.

The rearrangement uses TRBV10-3 and TRBJ2-7; TRBD2 agrees at 14 bases. Per the germline V gene, CDR1 is ENHRY and CDR2 is SYGVKD. This CDR3 has 16 amino acids. The V and J ends lost 7 bases and 6 bases, in that order; junction bases with no gene match: 11. As DNA, the CDR3 is TGTGCCATCACCAACAGGACTAGCGGGAGGAGTGGCGAGCAGTACTTC. Its translation: CAITNRTSGRSGEQYF.

This clonotype was seen repeatedly, ten times or more. This chain joins TRBV5-1 and TRBJ2-5; D is unclear. The length of the CDR3 is 14 residues. With 4 bases removed from V and 7 bases from J, the gap between germline ends came to 17 bases. Germline lookup yields CDR1 SGHRS and CDR2 YFSETQ. The CDR3 nucleotides are TGCGCCAGCAGCCCACCTATGGACGGGTGGACCCAGTACTTC. Translated, it gives CASSPPMDGWTQYF. Variable domain in full (rest from reference TRBV5-1 and TRBJ2-5): KAGVTQTPRYLIKTRGQQVTLSCSPISGHRSVSWYQQTPGQGLQFLFEYFSETQRNKGNFPGRFSGRQFSNSRSEMNVSTLELGDSALYLCASSPPMDGWTQYFGPGTRLLVL.

In its sample, this clonotype was seen many times. The rearrangement uses TRBV25-1 and TRBJ2-7; 12 bases are shared with TRBD2. J lost 4 bases, V lost 4 bases, and 5 bases had no gene match. This CDR3 has 15 amino acids. Germline V gives CDR1 MGHDK, CDR2 SYGVNS. Written as DNA, the CDR3 is TGTGCCAGCAGTGCCGGGCTAGCGGGAGGGTACGAGCAGTACTTC. Residues: CASSAGLAGGYEQYF.

The V and J genes are TRBV7-6 and TRBJ2-2, with 8 bases matching TRBD1. Germline CDR1 is SGHVS and CDR2 is FNYEAQ. This CDR3 is built from 16 residues. With 5 bases clipped from V and 4 bases from J, the junction kept 9 bases outside the gene matches. CDR3 sequence reads: CASSTTQGAPTGELFF. CDR3 in DNA: TGTGCCAGCAGCACTACGCAGGGGGCGCCCACCGGGGAGCTGTTTTTT.

This clonotype occurred many times. The genes are TRBV12-3 or TRBV12-4 and TRBJ1-6; unclear D gene. The CDR3 totals 11 residues. V lost 8 bases, J lost 6 bases, and 5 bases lay in between. CDR3 coding DNA: TGTGCCAGCGCAATTAATTCACCCCTCCACTTT. Amino acid sequence: CASAINSPLHF.

The chain has TRBV12-3 or TRBV12-4 and TRBJ2-6; 11 bases map to TRBD2. CDR3 size: 17 residues. Trimming took 0 bases from V and 4 from J; bases not matched to a gene: 2. This CDR3 is CASSLALAGAGANVLTF. The CDR3 region has the DNA TGTGCCAGCAGTTTAGCACTAGCGGGGGCCGGGGCCAACGTCCTGACTTTC.

This clonotype was found a few times. The chain combines TRBV7-8 with TRBJ2-7; D is perhaps TRBD1 (6 bases). V shed 4 bases and J shed 7 bases, with 14 bases lying between them. The germline CDR1 and CDR2 sequences are SGHVS and FQNEAQ. The CDR3 loop spans 13 amino acids. The CDR3 protein is CASSSEDRLEQYV. The DNA for the CDR3 is TGTGCCAGCAGCTCCGAGGACAGACTTGAGCAGTACGTC.

V and J are TRBV5-1 and TRBJ1-4, with TRBD1 matching over 7 bases. CDR1 and CDR2 from the germline V gene are SGHRS and YFSETQ. The CDR3 contains 15 residues. V lost 4 bases to trimming and J lost 5 bases; unmatched junction nucleotides: 8. The CDR3 region is CASSPGRDRNEKLFF. As DNA, the CDR3 is TGCGCCAGCAGCCCGGGGAGGGACAGAAATGAAAAACTGTTTTTT.

This clonotype has at least ten counts. This chain links TRBV5-1 with TRBJ2-1; D is unclear. Germline V gene lookup returns CDR1 SGHRS and CDR2 YFSETQ. Trimming pared 0 bases from V and 7 bases from J, leaving 8 bases between. The CDR3 runs to 13 residues. The DNA for the CDR3 is TGCGCCAGCAGCTTGGTAATGGGGAATGAGCAGTTCTTC. It encodes CASSLVMGNEQFF.

This clonotype was seen a few times. The rearrangement links TRBV2 to TRBJ2-4; 7 nucleotides agree with TRBD1. The CDR3 consists of 15 residues. Trimming removed 6 bases from V and 5 bases from J; junction bases left unmatched: 10. Germline V lookup: CDR1 SNHLY, CDR2 FYNNEI. The DNA of the CDR3 is TGTGCCAGCAGGGTAACGACAGGGCCGCAAAACATTCAGTACTTC. It encodes CASRVTTGPQNIQYF.

Here the CDR3 DNA reads TGTGCCAGCAGCCAAGAAACAGGACGACAGCCCCAGCATTTT. Amino acids: CASSQETGRQPQHF. The rearrangement joins TRBV3-1 to TRBJ1-5, with D perhaps TRBD1 (5 bases). V was cut by 0 bases and J by 7 bases, with 10 bases left in between. Germline V lookup: CDR1 LGHDT, CDR2 YNNKEL (reference sequence). The CDR3 length is 14 residues.

This chain connects TRBV27 to TRBJ2-7; TRBD1 might be the D (6 bases). This CDR3 spans 13 amino acids. V lost 6 bases to trimming and J lost 1 base, with 10 bases between them. CDR1 is MNHEY and CDR2 is SMNVEV in the germline V gene (reference sequence). As DNA, the CDR3 is TGTGCCAGCAGAGCCGGGACATCCTACGAGCAGTACTTC. Translation gives CASRAGTSYEQYF.

V and J are TRBV6-5 and TRBJ2-7, with D possibly matching TRBD1 (5 bases). CDR3 length equals 13 residues. Germline lookup yields CDR1 MNHEY and CDR2 SVGAGI. Trimming removed 2 bases from V and 3 bases from J, with 8 bases in between. The CDR3 DNA reads as TGTGCCAGCAGTTACGACAGAAACTACGAGCAGTACGTC. It is translated as CASSYDRNYEQYV.

This clonotype was picked up many times. This chain uses TRBV29-1 with TRBJ2-5; TRBD1 might be the D (6 bases). Germline V CDR1 and CDR2: SQVTM, ANQGSEA. CDR3 length equals 10 residues. Between the trimmed V and J ends, which lost 4 bases and 9 bases, there was a span of 9 bases. Here the CDR3 reads CSVGGGSQYF. In DNA form, the CDR3 reads TGCAGCGTTGGTGGGGGCTCCCAGTACTTC.

The table lists this clonotype with many counts. The rearrangement links TRBV5-1 to TRBJ2-2; D is unresolved. V lost 5 bases, J lost 1 base, and 12 bases lay in between. Germline V gene data show CDR1 as SGHRS and CDR2 as YFSETQ. This CDR3 is 15 amino acids long. CDR3 coding DNA: TGCGCCAGCAGTCGTTTAGCTGAGAACACCGGGGAGCTGTTTTTT. Its protein product is CASSRLAENTGELFF.

This clonotype was observed a few times. This chain joins TRBV15 and TRBJ2-4; 8 bases line up with TRBD2. V shed 2 bases and J 5 bases; nucleotides not matched to a gene: 2. Germline V CDR1 and CDR2: LNHNV, YYDKDF (reference sequence). The CDR3 has 14 amino acids. CDR3 nucleotide sequence: TGTGCCACCAGCAGAAAGGGACTAGAAAACATTCAGTACTTC. Its translation: CATSRKGLENIQYF.

The chain joins TRBV20-1 to TRBJ1-2, with TRBD1 matching 7 bases. The CDR3 spans 17 residues. The germline gives CDR1 DFQATT, CDR2 SNEGSKA (reference sequence). J lost 1 base, V lost 0 bases, and 11 bases had no gene match. CDR3 residues: CSAREHPGTAINYGYTF. The CDR3, as DNA: TGCAGTGCTAGAGAACACCCCGGGACAGCTATTAACTATGGCTACACCTTC.

The chain combines TRBV5-5 with TRBJ2-7; 7 nucleotides agree with TRBD1. Trimming cost V 4 bases and J 2 bases; bases outside gene matches: 6. CDR1 is SGHKS and CDR2 is YYEKEE in the germline V gene (reference sequence). CDR3 size: 14 residues. This CDR3 is CASSKLTGPYEQYV. The CDR3 DNA reads TGTGCCAGCAGCAAACTGACAGGGCCCTACGAGCAGTACGTC.

This clonotype was observed many times. V and J are TRBV12-3 or TRBV12-4 and TRBJ2-5, with D perhaps TRBD1 or TRBD2 (5 bases each). The CDR3 has 13 amino acids. V was cut by 9 bases and J by 7 bases, with 18 bases left in between. CDR3 DNA sequence: TGTGCCAGTTCGCAAGGGACGGCCCCGACCCAGTACTTC. Protein sequence: CASSQGTAPTQYF.

This clonotype was seen ten or more times. The chain is built from TRBV6-1 and TRBJ2-1; 11 bases match TRBD2. V shed 6 bases and J 9 bases; nucleotides not matched to a gene: 13. The CDR3 has 16 residues. Germline V gene sequence: CDR1 MNHNS, CDR2 SASEGT. The CDR3 nucleotides are TGTGCCAGCAGCTCACCCGCGACTAGCGGGACAGGTGAGCAGTTCTTC. Amino acid sequence: CASSSPATSGTGEQFF.

This clonotype has a count of ten or more. The rearrangement uses TRBV20-1 and TRBJ2-1; no firm D call. Germline values: CDR1 DFQATT, CDR2 SNEGSKA (reference sequence). CDR3 size: 13 residues. Trimming stripped 0 bases from V and 8 bases from J, with 11 bases between. The DNA of the CDR3 is TGCAGTGCTAGAGATCGCCTAGTTCATGAGCAGTTCTTC. Translated, it gives CSARDRLVHEQFF.

The chain has TRBV30 and TRBJ2-7; 8 positions match TRBD1. Trimming removed 8 bases from V and 0 bases from J; junction bases left unmatched: 6. This CDR3 is 13 amino acids long. CDR1 and CDR2 from the germline V gene are GTSNPN and SVGIG (reference sequence). CDR3 residues: CALGTGNSYEQYV. The CDR3 DNA follows: TGTGCCCTGGGGACAGGTAACTCCTACGAGCAGTACGTC.